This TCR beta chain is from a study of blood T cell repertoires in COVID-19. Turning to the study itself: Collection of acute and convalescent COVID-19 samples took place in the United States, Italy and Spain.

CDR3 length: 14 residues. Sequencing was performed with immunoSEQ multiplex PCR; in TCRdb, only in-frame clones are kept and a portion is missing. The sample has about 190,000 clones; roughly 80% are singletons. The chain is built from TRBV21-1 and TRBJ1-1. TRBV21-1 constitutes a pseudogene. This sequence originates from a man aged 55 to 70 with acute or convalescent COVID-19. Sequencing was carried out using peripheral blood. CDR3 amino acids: CASPGGARDTEAFF. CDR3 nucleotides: TGTGCCAGCCCCGGAGGGGCTCGGGACACTGAAGCTTTCTTT.